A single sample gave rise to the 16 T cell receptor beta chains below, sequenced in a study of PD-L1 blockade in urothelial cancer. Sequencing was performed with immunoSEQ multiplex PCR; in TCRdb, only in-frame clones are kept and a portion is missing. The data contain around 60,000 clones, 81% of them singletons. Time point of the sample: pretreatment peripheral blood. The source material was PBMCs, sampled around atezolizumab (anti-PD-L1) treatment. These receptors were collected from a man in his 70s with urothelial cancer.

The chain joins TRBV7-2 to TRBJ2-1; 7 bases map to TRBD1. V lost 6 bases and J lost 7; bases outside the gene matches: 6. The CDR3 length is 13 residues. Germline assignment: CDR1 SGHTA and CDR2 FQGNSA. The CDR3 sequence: CASSLDRDNEQFF. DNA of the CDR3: TGTGCCAGCAGTCTCGACAGGGATAATGAGCAGTTCTTC.

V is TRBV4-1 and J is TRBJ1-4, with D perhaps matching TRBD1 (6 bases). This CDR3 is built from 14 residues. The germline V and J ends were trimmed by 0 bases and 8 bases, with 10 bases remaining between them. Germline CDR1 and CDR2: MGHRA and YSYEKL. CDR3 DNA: TGCGCCAGCAGCCAAGATCCAGGGGACGAAAAACTGTTTTTT. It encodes CASSQDPGDEKLFF.

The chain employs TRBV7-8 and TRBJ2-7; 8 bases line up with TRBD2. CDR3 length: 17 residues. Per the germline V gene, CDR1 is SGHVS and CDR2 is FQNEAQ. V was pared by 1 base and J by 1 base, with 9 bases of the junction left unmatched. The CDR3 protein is CASSLGLWAGGSYEQYF. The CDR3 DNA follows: TGTGCCAGCAGCTTAGGTTTATGGGCGGGAGGATCCTACGAGCAGTACTTC.

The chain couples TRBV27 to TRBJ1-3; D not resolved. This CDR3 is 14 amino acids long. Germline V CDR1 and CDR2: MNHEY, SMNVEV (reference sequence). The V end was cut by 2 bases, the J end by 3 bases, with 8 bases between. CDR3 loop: CASSLRGIGNTIYF. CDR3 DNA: TGTGCCAGCAGTTTAAGAGGGATTGGAAACACCATATATTTT.

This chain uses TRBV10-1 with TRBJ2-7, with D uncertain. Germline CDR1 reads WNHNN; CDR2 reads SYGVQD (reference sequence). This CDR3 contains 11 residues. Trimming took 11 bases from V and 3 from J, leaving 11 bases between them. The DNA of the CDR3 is TGCGCCGGTACAGCCAACTACGAGCAGTACTTC. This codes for CAGTANYEQYF.

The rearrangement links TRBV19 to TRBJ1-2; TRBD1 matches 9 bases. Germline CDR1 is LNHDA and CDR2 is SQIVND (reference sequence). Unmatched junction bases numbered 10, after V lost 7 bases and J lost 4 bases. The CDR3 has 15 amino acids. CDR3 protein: CASIGTGLSSYGYTF. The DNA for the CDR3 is TGTGCCAGTATCGGGACAGGGCTTTCCTCCTATGGCTACACCTTC.

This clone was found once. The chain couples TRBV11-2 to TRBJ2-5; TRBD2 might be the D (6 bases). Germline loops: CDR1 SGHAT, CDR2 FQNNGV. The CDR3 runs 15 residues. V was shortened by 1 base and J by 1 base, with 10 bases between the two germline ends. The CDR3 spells CASSLGGTFQETQYF. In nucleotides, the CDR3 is TGTGCCAGCAGCTTAGGCGGGACTTTCCAAGAGACCCAGTACTTC.

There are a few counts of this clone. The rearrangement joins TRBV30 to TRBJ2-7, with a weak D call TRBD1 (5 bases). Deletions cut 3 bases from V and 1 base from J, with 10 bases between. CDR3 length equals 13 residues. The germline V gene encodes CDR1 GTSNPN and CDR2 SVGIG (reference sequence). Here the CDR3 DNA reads TGTGCCTGGAGATCAGGGTATTCCTACGAGCAGTACTTC. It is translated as CAWRSGYSYEQYF.

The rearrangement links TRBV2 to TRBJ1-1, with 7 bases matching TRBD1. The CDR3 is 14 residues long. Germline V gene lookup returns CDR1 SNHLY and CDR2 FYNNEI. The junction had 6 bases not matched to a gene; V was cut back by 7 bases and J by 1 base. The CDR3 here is CASTEDRSNTEAFF. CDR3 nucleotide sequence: TGTGCCAGCACCGAGGACAGGTCGAACACTGAAGCTTTCTTT.

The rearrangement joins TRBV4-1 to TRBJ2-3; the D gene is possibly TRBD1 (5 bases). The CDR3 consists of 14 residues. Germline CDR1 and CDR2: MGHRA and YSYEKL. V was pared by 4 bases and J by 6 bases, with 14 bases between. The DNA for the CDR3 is TGCGCCAGCAGCCGCCAGACAGATCTCGATACGCAGTATTTT. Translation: CASSRQTDLDTQYF.

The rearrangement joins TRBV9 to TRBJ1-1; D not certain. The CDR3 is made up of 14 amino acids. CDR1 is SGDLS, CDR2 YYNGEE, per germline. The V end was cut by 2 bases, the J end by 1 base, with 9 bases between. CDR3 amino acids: CASSVRSTNTEAFF. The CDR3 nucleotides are TGTGCCAGCAGCGTCAGATCAACGAACACTGAAGCTTTCTTT.

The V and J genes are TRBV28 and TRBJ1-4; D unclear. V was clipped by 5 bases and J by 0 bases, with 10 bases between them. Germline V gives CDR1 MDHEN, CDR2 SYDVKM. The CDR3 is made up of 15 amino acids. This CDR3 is CASSPIGATNEKLFF. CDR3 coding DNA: TGTGCCAGCAGTCCCATCGGGGCAACTAATGAAAAACTGTTTTTT.

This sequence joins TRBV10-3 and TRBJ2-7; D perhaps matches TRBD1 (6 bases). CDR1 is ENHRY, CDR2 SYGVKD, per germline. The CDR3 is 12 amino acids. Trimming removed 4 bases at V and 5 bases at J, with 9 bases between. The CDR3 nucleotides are TGTGCCATCAGTGGGGGACAAGACGAGCAGTACTTC. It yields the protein CAISGGQDEQYF.

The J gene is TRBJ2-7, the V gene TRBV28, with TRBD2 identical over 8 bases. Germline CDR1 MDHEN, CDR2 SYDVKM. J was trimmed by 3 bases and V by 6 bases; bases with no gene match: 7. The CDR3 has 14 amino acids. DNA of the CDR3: TGTGCCAGCAGGCCAGCGGGAGTAGGCTACGAGCAGTACTTC. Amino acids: CASRPAGVGYEQYF.

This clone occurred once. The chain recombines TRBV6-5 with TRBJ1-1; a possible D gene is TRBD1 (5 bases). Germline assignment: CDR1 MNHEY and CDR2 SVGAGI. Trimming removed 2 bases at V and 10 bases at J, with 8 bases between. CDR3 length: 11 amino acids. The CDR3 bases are TGTGCCAGCAGTTACAGGGGTGGAGCTTTCTTT. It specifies CASSYRGGAFF.

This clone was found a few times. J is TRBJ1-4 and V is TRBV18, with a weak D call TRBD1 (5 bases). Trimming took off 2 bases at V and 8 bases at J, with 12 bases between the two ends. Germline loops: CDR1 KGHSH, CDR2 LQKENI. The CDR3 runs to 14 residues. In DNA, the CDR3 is TGTGCCAGCTCACCATCAAGCGGGGACGAAAAACTGTTTTTT. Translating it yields CASSPSSGDEKLFF.